Detailed here is one T cell receptor (beta chain). Assay used: immunoSEQ multiplex PCR; TCRdb lists only in-frame clones, some missing. The sample lists over 90,000 clones, 90% occurring once. The data belong to a study of T cell changes during pregnancy in multiple sclerosis. The CDR3 runs to 15 residues. With V trimmed by 6 bases and J by 1 base, 6 bases remained unmatched. CDR1 is KGHSH, CDR2 LQKENI, per germline. This chain uses TRBV18 with TRBJ2-1, with TRBD1 identical over 7 bases. The TCR sequence derives from a female donor in good health, enrolled as a control in a pregnancy study. Sequenced material: peripheral blood, taken in the second trimester of pregnancy. DNA of the CDR3: TGTGCCAGCTCGTCGAACAGGGGTTCCTACAATGAGCAGTTCTTC. Translating gives CASSSNRGSYNEQFF.